This T cell receptor (beta chain) was identified during a study of shared clonotypes between healthy human individuals. Nashville, Tennessee was home to all donors, who were Caucasian adults. From germline, CDR1 is SEHNR and CDR2 FQNEAQ (reference sequence). The V and J ends lost 2 bases and 8 bases respectively, with 16 bases between them. The CDR3 totals 15 residues. TCRdb's table, derived via immunoSEQ multiplex PCR, lists solely in-frame clones and lacks some. The table lists about 380,000 clones, 90% to 98% of them singletons. This clonotype was sampled from a man between 25 and 39 years old in good health. The rearrangement links TRBV7-9 to TRBJ2-1; D assignment may be TRBD1 or TRBD2 (6 bases each). The source material was memory CD8+ T cells sorted from blood. The sample's subset: CD45RO+ cells pooled with CCR7-negative TemRA cells. Here the CDR3 DNA reads TGTGCCAGCAGCTTATGGGCGACAGGAGGGGATGAGCAGTTCTTC. Translation: CASSLWATGGDEQFF.